The following is a TCR beta chain sequence with its context. This clone was observed a handful of times. Which antigen it targets is not known. Within one base of it there is no much larger clone, and no base qualities were kept. The collaborating institutions used their own protocols to collect whole blood in K2EDTA tubes. For TCRbeta analysis, collaborators shipped samples in one of three forms: frozen whole blood, isolated PBMCs, or DNA extracted from either of those sample types. This record belongs to a study of blood T cell repertoires in COVID-19 (TCRdb year 2020). General notes on the study: Samples from collaborators originated in the United States, Italy and Spain and spanned both the acute and convalescent phases of COVID-19. The prospective study material was composed of cDNA or gDNA derived from T cells, B-cell-depleted T cells, or PBMCs. The dataset comprised deeply sampled blood TCRbeta repertoires from subjects exposed to, actively infected with, or recovered from COVID-19. The repertoires were released in a freely available public database intended as a resource for research on the immune response to SARS-CoV-2. Samples were obtained from the ongoing ImmuneRACE study (first 160 participants) and from 1,254 subjects provided by 6 global collaborators. Nearly every sample came with metadata listing a de-identified subject ID, COVID-19 status, age in years and sex. Where HLA class I and class II types were available, the types were taken from metadata supplied by the sample provider, not from assay-based typing. The study at large found these results: Clinical and demographic metadata were provided uncurated, with the amount varying by source and participant.

TCRbeta CDR3 regions were amplified from genomic DNA by means of the immunoSEQ Assay, a bias-controlled multiplex PCR. The original pipeline was this. The number of nucleated cells in each sample was estimated from the amplification of reference gene primers within the assay. To quantify the absolute abundance of each unique TCRbeta CDR3 rearrangement, sequence reads were collapsed and filtered. For each sample, productive Simpson clonality was calculated by taking the square root of Simpson's diversity index across productive rearrangements. Sourced from immuneACCESS, this table was stored by TCRdb with only in-frame sequences that have V and J called. A share of the clones is absent; for the studies checked, an unresolved V gene accounts for under half, and the remainder has no known explanation. For V, J and clone size, that table is used; D and trimming come from the DNA. This sample is represented by tens of thousands of clones; approximately 82% of them were singletons. Together, the top ten hold 8.5% to 10% of the sample.

Source material: peripheral blood. The source of this sequence is a human donor in a cohort sampled during active COVID-19.

The CDR3 reads CASRDRGEGYTF. Read as DNA, the sequence is TGTGCCAGCAGGGACAGGGGAGAGGGCTACACCTTC. The V gene is TRBV6-5 and the J gene is TRBJ1-2; the central 9 bases match TRBD1. The junction shows trimming of 6 bases on V and 8 bases on J, and the gene matches do not reach 4 bases of it. From a lookup of the germline V gene, CDR1 and CDR2 are MNHEY and SVGAGI. The CDR3 numbers 12 residues from cysteine through phenylalanine. Only the CDR3 portion is preserved as DNA: 36 bases, with reading frame beginning at the first base.